These 5 T cell receptor beta chains were all obtained from the same sample, sequenced in a study of blood T cell repertoires in COVID-19. Method: immunoSEQ multiplex PCR; TCRdb's copy keeps in-frame clones and lacks some. Of 150,000 to 200,000 clones in the sample, approximately 85% were seen once. Source material: peripheral blood. Every receptor here comes from a woman aged 80 or over with acute or convalescent COVID-19.

The CDR3 reads CASAFGLFTDTQYF. CDR3 DNA: TGCGCCAGCGCGTTCGGACTCTTCACAGATACGCAGTATTTT. The J gene is TRBJ2-3, the V gene TRBV5-1; D is perhaps TRBD2 (5 bases). Trimming cost V 7 bases and J 2 bases, with 14 bases left between them. Germline assignment: CDR1 SGHRS and CDR2 YFSETQ. The length of the CDR3 is 14 residues.

This clone occurred once. V is TRBV11-2 and J is TRBJ2-3; D is unresolved. Germline V CDR1 and CDR2: SGHAT, FQNNGV. V lost 0 bases, J lost 0 bases, and 10 bases lay in between. The CDR3 is made up of 16 amino acids. Here the CDR3 reads CASSLDAGPSTDTQYF. The CDR3 region has the DNA TGTGCCAGCAGCTTAGATGCCGGTCCTAGCACAGATACGCAGTATTTT.

The rearrangement joins TRBV6-2 or TRBV6-3 to TRBJ2-1; 9 nucleotides match TRBD2. Trimming at V came to 4 bases and at J to 7 bases, leaving 14 bases not matched to a gene. The CDR3 covers 17 residues. Germline CDR1 MNHEY, CDR2 SVGEGT. The CDR3 is CASSWRLAGSLRNEQFF. The CDR3 DNA sequence: TGTGCCAGCAGTTGGAGGCTAGCGGGGAGCCTAAGAAATGAGCAGTTCTTC.

The chain links TRBV5-4 to TRBJ2-3, with TRBD2 matching 10 bases. V trimming: 0 bases; J trimming: 4 bases; junction bases outside the gene matches: 8. The CDR3 has 17 amino acids. Germline V gives CDR1 SGHNT, CDR2 YYREEE (reference sequence). The CDR3 coding sequence is TGTGCCAGCAGCTTGGTACAGCGGGGGGGTTTGGCAGATACGCAGTATTTT. Translating gives CASSLVQRGGLADTQYF.

The chain recombines TRBV5-5 with TRBJ2-7; 8 bases fit TRBD1. This CDR3 has 15 residues. Germline V gene data show CDR1 as SGHKS and CDR2 as YYEKEE (reference sequence). With 7 bases clipped from V and 0 bases from J, the junction kept 9 bases outside the gene matches. This CDR3 reads CASDLRQGTSYEQYF. In DNA form, the CDR3 reads TGTGCCAGCGACTTGCGACAGGGGACCTCCTACGAGCAGTACTTC.